The 27 T cell receptor beta chains in this list originate from one sample, sequenced in a study of T cell repertoires in cytomegalovirus infection. TCRdb recomputed calls from the reads with MiXCR, one row per CDR3 protein. The sample lists approximately 100,000 distinct CDR3 sequences; 29% were seen once. Their specific antigens are unknown. The sequencing here drew on CD8+ T cells from cultured PBMCs, taken from culture after CMV antigen stimulation. These receptors originate from a human donor in good health (CMV status not recorded). Some clones in this sample may be carry-over from other donors' samples.

The table lists this clonotype with a few counts. This sequence joins TRBV5-1 and TRBJ2-3; D possibly matches TRBD1 or TRBD2 (5 bases each). CDR3 size: 16 residues. Per the germline V gene, CDR1 is SGHRS and CDR2 is YFSETQ. Trimming shortened V by 0 bases and J by 2 bases, and 13 bases separated the two germline ends. The CDR3 DNA is TGCGCCAGCAGCTTGGCTGAGGGGAAACCCACAGATACGCAGTATTTT. Amino acids: CASSLAEGKPTDTQYF.

This clonotype came up many times. The gene calls are TRBV6-6 and TRBJ1-1, with D maybe TRBD1 (5 bases). This CDR3 has 11 amino acids. The germline CDR1 and CDR2 sequences are MNHNY and SVGAGI (reference sequence). The V end was cut by 4 bases, the J end by 11 bases, with 11 bases between. The CDR3 region is CASSFAGIAFF. The CDR3 nucleotides read TGTGCCAGCAGTTTTGCAGGGATCGCTTTCTTT.

This clonotype was seen more than once but under ten times. The genes are TRBV7-9 and TRBJ2-7, with D uncertain. Trimming cost V 9 bases and J 0 bases, with 9 bases left between them. The CDR3 has 12 residues. Germline CDR1 SEHNR, CDR2 FQNEAQ (reference sequence). The CDR3 region is CASRPLSYEQYF. The CDR3 coding sequence is TGTGCCAGTCGGCCGCTCTCCTACGAGCAGTACTTC.

This clonotype showed up many times. J is TRBJ2-5 and V is TRBV27, with 9 bases fitting TRBD2. This CDR3 spans 16 amino acids. V shed 6 bases, J shed 5 bases, and the junction held 13 bases outside the gene matches. Germline CDR1 MNHEY, CDR2 SMNVEV (reference sequence). CDR3 amino acids: CASSPTTTSGWETQYF. The DNA of the CDR3 is TGTGCCAGCAGCCCAACCACTACTAGCGGGTGGGAGACCCAGTACTTC.

A few counts support this clonotype. The gene calls are TRBV7-6 and TRBJ2-2; perhaps D is TRBD1 or TRBD2 (5 bases each). CDR1 is SGHVS and CDR2 is FNYEAQ in the germline V gene. V was shortened by 1 base and J by 5 bases, with 14 bases between the two germline ends. The CDR3 totals 16 residues. The CDR3 protein is CASSLESGTYTGELFF. CDR3 DNA sequence: TGTGCCAGCAGCTTAGAATCTGGGACCTATACCGGGGAGCTGTTTTTT.

This clonotype came up many times. Here the CDR3 DNA reads TGTGCCACCCGAATGGGGGCGGAAGATACGCAGTATTTT. It is translated as CATRMGAEDTQYF. The chain carries TRBV7-9 and TRBJ2-3; D is possibly TRBD1 (6 bases). This CDR3 has 13 residues. With 10 bases removed from V and 5 bases from J, the gap between germline ends came to 16 bases. Germline values: CDR1 SEHNR, CDR2 FQNEAQ (reference sequence).

The chain has TRBV10-3 and TRBJ2-1; D ambiguous. V lost 3 bases, J lost 7 bases, and 4 bases lay in between. The CDR3 sequence is 11 residues long. In germline, CDR1 is ENHRY, CDR2 SYGVKD. The CDR3, as DNA: TGTGCCATCAGTGATGGAAATGAGCAGTTCTTC. This sequence encodes CAISDGNEQFF.

Ten or more counts support this clonotype. Compared with germline, one end of the junction differs, possibly owing to a read error. The V and J genes are TRBV7-8 and TRBJ1-1; no clear D gene. The CDR3 has 12 residues. Germline CDR1 is SGHVS and CDR2 is FQNEAQ. Here the CDR3 reads CASSAGNAEAFF. CDR3 DNA: TGTGCCAGCAGCGCTGGGAACGCTGAAGCTTTCTTT.

The J gene is TRBJ1-4, the V gene TRBV4-1; the match to TRBD1 covers 8 bases. Germline trimming cut 1 base from V and 5 bases from J; bases unmatched to any gene: 3. In germline, CDR1 is MGHRA, CDR2 YSYEKL. The CDR3 loop spans 15 amino acids. CDR3 loop: CASSQGQGPNEKLFF. Written as DNA, the CDR3 is TGCGCCAGCAGCCAAGGACAGGGGCCAAATGAAAAACTGTTTTTT.

This clonotype has a count of ten or more. The chain has TRBV7-8 and TRBJ2-5; TRBD2 is a possible D gene (5 bases). The ends were cut back, 3 bases at V and 5 bases at J, with 16 bases in the middle. The germline V gene has CDR1 SGHVS and CDR2 FQNEAQ. This CDR3 is built from 15 residues. The CDR3 is CASSFGLWTRETQYF. In nucleotides, the CDR3 is TGTGCCAGCAGCTTTGGACTGTGGACCCGGGAGACCCAGTACTTC.

The chain carries TRBV9 and TRBJ2-2; D may be TRBD1 or TRBD2 (5 bases each). The CDR3 sequence is 14 residues long. Looked up from germline, CDR1 is SGDLS and CDR2 is YYNGEE. Trimming removed 2 bases at V and 6 bases at J, with 11 bases between. The CDR3 DNA is TGTGCCAGCAGCGTGGGGCTAGCTCCCGGGGAGCTGTTTTTT. Translating gives CASSVGLAPGELFF.

This chain connects TRBV2 to TRBJ1-1; weak D call: TRBD1 (5 bases). Germline CDR1 SNHLY, CDR2 FYNNEI. The V end lost 8 bases, the J end lost 2 bases, and 18 bases lay between the germline ends. The CDR3 is 15 residues long. CDR3 in DNA: TGTGCCAGCCTACGTCTACTGACAGAAAACACTGAAGCTTTCTTT. Translating it yields CASLRLLTENTEAFF.

This clonotype occurred a few times. The V call is TRBV11-2, the J call TRBJ2-5; 9 nucleotides line up with TRBD1. The V segment lost 5 bases and the J segment 5 bases; nucleotides outside the gene matches: 9. The germline V gene has CDR1 SGHAT and CDR2 FQNNGV. This CDR3 is built from 15 residues. The CDR3 region is CASSPGQGLGETQYF. The CDR3, as DNA: TGTGCCAGCAGCCCAGGACAGGGGTTAGGGGAGACCCAGTACTTC. Full variable domain (missing parts from reference TRBV11-2 and TRBJ2-5): EAGVAQSPRYKIIEKRQSVAFWCNPISGHATLYWYQQILGQGPKLLIQFQNNGVVDDSQLPKDRFSAERLKGVDSTLKIQPAKLEDSAVYLCASSPGQGLGETQYFGPGTRLLVL.

The chain has TRBV6-8 and TRBJ1-2; D possibly corresponds to TRBD1 (5 bases). CDR3 length: 12 amino acids. V was trimmed by 2 bases and J by 8 bases, leaving 9 bases between them. Germline V gene sequence: CDR1 MNHGY, CDR2 SAAAGT. CDR3 sequence: CASSYPGGGYTF. CDR3 nucleotide sequence: TGTGCCAGCAGTTACCCCGGGGGAGGCTACACCTTC.

This sequence joins TRBV5-6 and TRBJ2-7; D tentatively fits TRBD1 or TRBD2 (5 bases each). Trimming pared 7 bases from V and 2 bases from J, leaving 13 bases between. This CDR3 has 13 amino acids. The germline V gene encodes CDR1 SGHDT and CDR2 YYEEEE. For the CDR3, the DNA is TGTGCCAGCTCGACCGGGACGGCCTACGAGCAGTACTTC. Translated, it gives CASSTGTAYEQYF. Variable domain in full (rest from reference TRBV5-6 and TRBJ2-7): DAGVTQSPTHLIKTRGQQVTLRCSPKSGHDTVSWYQQALGQGPQFIFQYYEEEERQRGNFPDRFSGHQFPNYSSELNVNALLLGDSALYLCASSTGTAYEQYFGPGTRLTVT.

The table lists this clonotype with a few counts. The chain has TRBV7-9 and TRBJ2-3; D uncertain. Trimming pared 2 bases from V and 4 bases from J, leaving 7 bases between. Germline assignment: CDR1 SEHNR and CDR2 FQNEAQ (reference sequence). This CDR3 contains 13 residues. The CDR3 DNA is TGTGCCAGCAGCTTACGAGCAGCAGATACGCAGTATTTT. It specifies CASSLRAADTQYF. The variable domain in full, with the rest retrieved from reference TRBV7-9 and TRBJ2-3, is DTGVSQNPRHKITKRGQNVTFRCDPISEHNRLYWYRQTLGQGPEFLTYFQNEAQLEKSRLLSDRFSAERPKGSFSTLEIQRTEQGDSAMYLCASSLRAADTQYFGPGTRLTVL.

In this sample, this clonotype turned up a few times. The J gene is TRBJ2-1, the V gene TRBV11-1; TRBD2 matches at 7 bases. The CDR3 contains 15 residues. The J segment lost 6 bases and the V segment lost 1 base, leaving 6 bases of the junction unmatched. Germline V CDR1 and CDR2: SGHAT, FQDESV (reference sequence). Here the CDR3 reads CASSLEAGVGNEQFF. The CDR3 DNA sequence: TGTGCCAGCAGCTTAGAGGCGGGGGTGGGCAATGAGCAGTTCTTC.

The chain couples TRBV5-4 to TRBJ1-1; D remains ambiguous. In germline, CDR1 is SGHNT, CDR2 YYREEE (reference sequence). The CDR3 runs to 13 residues. The ends were cut back, 2 bases at V and 0 bases at J, with 5 bases in the middle. This chain's CDR3 is CASSFYVNTEAFF. As DNA, the CDR3 is TGTGCCAGCAGCTTTTATGTGAACACTGAAGCTTTCTTT.

The rearrangement links TRBV6-6 to TRBJ2-7; D uncertain. V lost 7 bases and J 3 bases, leaving 10 bases between the germline ends. Germline loops: CDR1 MNHNY, CDR2 SVGAGI (reference sequence). CDR3 length equals 12 residues. CDR3 nucleotides: TGTGCCAGCAAAACACTGAACTACGAGCAGTACTTC. This codes for CASKTLNYEQYF.

This clonotype has a count of ten or more. This chain joins TRBV7-9 and TRBJ2-2; 7 nucleotides line up with TRBD1. Germline V CDR1 and CDR2: SEHNR, FQNEAQ (reference sequence). The junction had 6 bases not matched to a gene; V was cut back by 5 bases and J by 0 bases. This CDR3 region has 16 residues. CDR3 coding DNA: TGTGCCAGCAGCACCAACCAGGGGGCGAACACCGGGGAGCTGTTTTTT. This codes for CASSTNQGANTGELFF.

The genes are TRBV7-2 and TRBJ2-1; D is perhaps TRBD2 (5 bases). The V gene lost 5 bases and the J gene lost 8 bases, with 16 bases spanning the gap. The CDR3 has 14 amino acids. Germline loops: CDR1 SGHTA, CDR2 FQGNSA. The CDR3 DNA reads TGTGCCAGCAGCGCTGGACTCACGGTCTATGAGCAGTTCTTC. This encodes CASSAGLTVYEQFF.

This clonotype was seen at least ten times. The chain couples TRBV7-8 to TRBJ2-2, with 9 bases that match TRBD2. Trimming cost V 5 bases and J 4 bases; bases outside gene matches: 11. There are 17 residues in the CDR3. Germline V gene data show CDR1 as SGHVS and CDR2 as FQNEAQ. The CDR3, as DNA: TGTGCCAGCAGCCTCACACCGGGACTAGCTACCACCGGGGAGCTGTTTTTT. It translates to CASSLTPGLATTGELFF.

This clonotype was recorded many times. The chain joins TRBV11-2 to TRBJ2-1, with 11 positions matching TRBD1. Germline V gives CDR1 SGHAT, CDR2 FQNNGV. The CDR3 has 14 residues. Trimming removed 1 base from V and 10 bases from J; junction bases left unmatched: 3. Here the CDR3 reads CASSLGTGGVEQFF. The CDR3 bases are TGTGCCAGCAGCTTAGGGACAGGGGGCGTCGAGCAGTTCTTC.

The V call is TRBV5-3, the J call TRBJ1-5, with 11 bases fitting TRBD1. TRBV5-3 is designated an ORF whose function remains uncertain. The CDR3 sequence is 16 residues long. V dropped 5 bases and J dropped 2; count of bases not matched to a gene: 6. DNA for the CDR3: TGTGCCAGAAGAAAGGACAGGGGGCATGGCAATCAGCCCCAGCATTTT. Encoded protein: CARRKDRGHGNQPQHF.

About this clonotype: Since the CDR3 does not end with the conserved phenylalanine or tryptophan, this likely comes from a read error. The J gene is TRBJ2-5, the V gene TRBV27; TRBD2 matches 14 bases. This CDR3 is built from 17 residues. Germline CDR1 reads MNHEY; CDR2 reads SMNVEV (reference sequence). J gave up 3 bases and V 6 bases, and 9 bases lay outside the gene matches. The CDR3 sequence is CASRTGLAGAVEETQYI. The CDR3 DNA reads TGTGCCAGCAGGACGGGACTAGCGGGGGCTGTAGAAGAGACCCAGTACATC.

This clonotype has a single count. A read error is possible here, since a much larger clone lies one base away. The chain uses TRBV7-2 and TRBJ1-3; a possible D gene is TRBD1 (6 bases). Germline CDR1 SGHTA, CDR2 FQGNSA. The length of the CDR3 is 15 residues. The CDR3 DNA reads TGTGCCAGCAGCCACCGGACAGCCTCTGGAAACCCCATATATTTT. Its protein is CASSHRTASGNPIYF. Drawing the rest from reference TRBV7-2 and TRBJ1-3, the complete variable domain is GAGVSQSPSNKVTEKGKDVELRCDPISGHTALYWYRQSLGQGLEFLIYFQGNSAPDKSGLPSDRFSAERTGGSVSTLTIQRTQQEDSAVYLCASSHRTASGNPIYFGEGSWLTVV.

The sample holds a few counts of this clonotype. The junction does not match germline at one end; this may be a read error. The chain employs TRBV4-1 and TRBJ1-1; no reliable D call. The CDR3 extends over 15 amino acids. The V gene's germline CDR1 is MGHRA and CDR2 YSYEKL. The CDR3 nucleotides read TGTGCCAGCAGCCAAGATTGGGGAGTGAACACTGAAGCTTTCTTT. This gives the protein CASSQDWGVNTEAFF.